This TCR beta chain was profiled in a study of T cell responses to AZD1222 COVID-19 vaccine. The germline gives CDR1 SGHNT, CDR2 YYREEE (reference sequence). This CDR3 contains 15 residues. V shed 0 bases and J shed 2 bases, with 10 bases lying between them. Assay used: immunoSEQ multiplex PCR; TCRdb lists only in-frame clones, some missing. The table lists around 96,000 clones, 85% to 90% of them singletons. Study-wide points: Increased Spike-specific TCR breadth and depth were observed after two AZD1222 doses. Nearly half of spike-specific TCRs reportedly target variant regions that are unmutated in the B.1.351 and B.1.1.7 variants. White British donors predominated, females outnumbered males, and clonal diversity was possibly underestimated.

As for this clone: What it binds is unknown.

Sample: peripheral blood, taken 28 days after the second AZD1222 dose. The source is an adult who received the AZD1222 COVID-19 vaccine. This sequence joins TRBV5-4 and TRBJ2-3; no clear D gene. The CDR3 coding sequence is TGTGCCAGCAGCTTGGAACAGTTTCACACAGATACGCAGTATTTT. This gives the protein CASSLEQFHTDTQYF.